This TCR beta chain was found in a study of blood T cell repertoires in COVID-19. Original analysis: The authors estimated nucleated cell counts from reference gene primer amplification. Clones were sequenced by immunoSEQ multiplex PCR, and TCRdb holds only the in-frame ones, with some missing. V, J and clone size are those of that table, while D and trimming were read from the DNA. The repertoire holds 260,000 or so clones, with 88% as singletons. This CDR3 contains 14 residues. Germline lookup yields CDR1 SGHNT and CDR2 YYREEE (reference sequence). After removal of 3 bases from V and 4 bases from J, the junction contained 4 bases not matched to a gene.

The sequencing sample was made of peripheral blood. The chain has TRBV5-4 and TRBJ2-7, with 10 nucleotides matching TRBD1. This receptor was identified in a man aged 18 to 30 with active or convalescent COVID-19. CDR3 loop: CASSSTGQGYEQYF. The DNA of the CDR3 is TGTGCCAGCAGCTCAACGGGACAGGGGTACGAGCAGTACTTC.